This T cell receptor (beta chain) was documented in a study of tumor-infiltrating lymphocytes in primary liver carcinoma (dated by TCRdb to about 2017). At the level of the whole study: The five patients, three men and two women aged 30 to 69 years, had hepatocellular carcinoma (four) or combined HCC and intrahepatic cholangiocarcinoma (one). Tumors of the five patients were stage T1-T3 N0M0 with maximum diameters of roughly 4 to 11 cm. Roughly 3.5 to 8 million productive TCRbeta reads were obtained per sample, and no significant difference in read depth was found between tissue types. TCRbeta repertoire sequencing, expression microarrays and whole-exome sequencing were combined in the study across five regions of each liver tumor, with adjacent normal tissue and blood also included. TCRbeta repertoire sequencing covered 35 specimens from 5 patients: some 25 tumor regions, 5 adjacent noncancerous liver tissues and 5 peripheral blood samples. The 20 to 25 tumor region samples were profiled with Agilent mRNA microarrays so that TCRbeta repertoire diversity could be related to the local molecular phenotype. Technical replicate repertoires showed high reproducibility, with mean shared-clone rates around 0.91 and correlation coefficients above 0.98. Points the paper makes about the study in general: Compared with blood, tumors had a significantly larger share of the repertoire taken up by the top 250 clones (p = 0.039). Pairs of tumor regions showed greater repertoire overlap (mean about 35%) than tumor-adjacent pairs (roughly 17%) or tumor-blood pairs (about 15%), which is consistent with antigen-driven expansion. Only 4 or 5 patients were included in the study, and the authors note that the findings should be validated in a larger study. Because the samples were bulk and unsorted, CD4+ and CD8+ T cell repertoires could not be compared. Only roughly 8-25% of top clones appeared in all five regions of a tumor, which suggests that tumor-infiltrating T cells are spatially heterogeneous. Because sequencing covered only the TCR beta chain and unpaired alpha chains were not captured, true repertoire diversity is likely underestimated.

A note on this clonotype: Its antigen is not yet known. Base qualities are not recorded, but no much larger clone differs from it by a single base.

Using a constant-region primer and ProtoScript II reverse transcriptase, TCRbeta-specific cDNA was reverse-transcribed from roughly 500 ng total RNA. TCRbeta libraries were built with three nested multiplex PCR rounds, a slightly modified ARM-PCR procedure. Multiplex TRBV1-TRBV30 forward primers and a Cbeta reverse primer were used in the first two PCR rounds, each of which was run for approximately 9 cycles. A final 25-cycle PCR with Deep VentR polymerase added sample barcodes and Illumina adapters. Before sequencing, amplicons of 200-500 bp were purified from gel using a QIAquick gel extraction kit. TCRbeta amplicons were sequenced on an Illumina HiSeq 2500 with 250-bp paired-end reads. On the study's bioinformatics: To recover full CDR3 sequences, reads were quality-trimmed using Trimmomatic v0.33 and paired reads were then merged using FLASH v1.2.11. V, D and J germline segments were assigned to the rearranged TCRbeta sequences by MiGEC v1.2.1b. Clonotype statistics and Shannon-Wiener diversity indices were computed with VDJtools v1.0.0. Except for diversity analysis, only the 250 most abundant clonotypes of each sample were used in subsequent analyses to reduce sampling bias. TCRdb reworked the public reads: Q25 trimming with fastp, MiXCR clone assembly, productive beta chains retained. Rows are combined by CDR3 protein, so each entry shows the most common genes and DNA. The V and J calls and clone size come from TCRdb's table, not from the authors' own analysis. The sample contains 44,000 or so distinct CDR3 sequences, about two thirds of them found a single time. About 29% of the sample lies in the top ten.

Total RNA and DNA were co-extracted without cell sorting from around 20-30 mg of bulk tissue using the AllPrep DNA/RNA mini kit. Between late 2015 and early 2016, roughly five patients in China with histopathologically diagnosed primary liver carcinoma had surgical resection. Patients had chronic HBV infection and were treatment-naive at sampling. Five spatially separated regions were sampled per tumor: superior, inferior, left-lateral and right-lateral poles, plus the tumor centre. Histological examination found more than 75% viable tumor cells in every tumor sample. Fresh tumor and adjacent tissue pieces were bisected, with one half stored in RNAlater at -80 degrees C and the other half sent for histology. V is cut by 8 bases and J by 5 bases, and the space between the germline ends is 12 bases. The CDR3 sequence holds 12 residues, the cysteine and phenylalanine included. The kept DNA is CDR3 alone, 36 bases in frame from the first base. The germline V gene provides CDR1 SGHAT and CDR2 FQNNGV.

The sample comprised liver tumor tissue from sampling region 5. What this sample's cell subset or site label stands for: tumor region T5, tumor centre. The rearrangement joined TRBV11-2 to TRBJ2-5; the D gene is unclear. The receptor's source is a man aged 40-49 years with primary liver carcinoma and hepatitis B virus infection. The CDR3 loop reads CASLDFLETQYF. DNA sequence: TGTGCCAGCTTAGATTTTCTGGAGACCCAGTACTTC.